This section outlines one TCR beta chain sequence together with its context. Its antigen is unidentified. The sample carries other DNA sequences with the same CDR3. Generated by immunoSEQ multiplex PCR, the TCRdb table keeps only in-frame clones and is missing some. The repertoire consists of fewer than 60,000 clones, with 94% occurring once and the leading ten covering around 8%. This CDR3 contains 14 residues. Germline V lookup: CDR1 MDHEN, CDR2 SYDVKM. Trimming removed 3 bases at V and 2 bases at J, with 10 bases between. The sample is drawn from a study of cytomegalovirus exposure and HLA in healthy donors. General study findings and limits: In vitro, three CMV-associated chains proved specific for CMV antigens. First-cohort TCR clusters were later found to tend to co-occur in the roughly 120 validation repertoires.

The donors formed part of the roughly 110-subject validation cohort, distinct from the roughly 630-subject first cohort. Sequenced sample: PBMCs. The chain joins TRBV28 to TRBJ1-2, with D perhaps matching TRBD1 (6 bases). This clonotype originated in a woman aged 18 to 35 in good health and CMV-seropositive. CDR3 DNA sequence: TGTGCCAGCAGTTTGTCCGACAGGAACTATGGCTACACCTTC. Translating gives CASSLSDRNYGYTF.